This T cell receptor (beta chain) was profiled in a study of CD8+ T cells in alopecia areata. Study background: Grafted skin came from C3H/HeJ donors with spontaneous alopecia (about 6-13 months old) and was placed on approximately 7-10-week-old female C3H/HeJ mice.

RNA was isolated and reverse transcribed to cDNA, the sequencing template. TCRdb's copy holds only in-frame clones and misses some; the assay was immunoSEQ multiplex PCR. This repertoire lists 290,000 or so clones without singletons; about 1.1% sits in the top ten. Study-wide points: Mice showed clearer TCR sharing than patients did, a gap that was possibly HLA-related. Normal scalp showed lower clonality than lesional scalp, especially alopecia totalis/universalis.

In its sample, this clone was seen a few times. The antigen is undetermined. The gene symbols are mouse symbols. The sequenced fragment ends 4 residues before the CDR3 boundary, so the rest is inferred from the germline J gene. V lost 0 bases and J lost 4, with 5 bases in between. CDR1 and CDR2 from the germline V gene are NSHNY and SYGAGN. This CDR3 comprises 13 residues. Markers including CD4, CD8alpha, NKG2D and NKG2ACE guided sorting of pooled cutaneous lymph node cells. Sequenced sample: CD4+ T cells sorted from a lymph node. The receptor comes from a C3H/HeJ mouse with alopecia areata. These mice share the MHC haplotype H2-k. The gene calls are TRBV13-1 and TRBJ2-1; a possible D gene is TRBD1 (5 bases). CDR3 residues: CASSDEGYAEQFF. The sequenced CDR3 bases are TGTGCCAGCAGTGATGAGGGGTATGCT.